The 2 T cell receptor beta chains below come from one sample, sequenced in a study of shared clonotypes between healthy human individuals. Sequencing was performed with immunoSEQ multiplex PCR; in TCRdb, only in-frame clones are kept and a portion is missing. The sample lists a few million clones, approximately 94% occurring once. Sequenced input: naive CD4+ T cells sorted from blood. Sample subset: CD45RA+ positively selected. The receptors were sampled from a man younger than 30 in good health.

The genes are TRBV28 and TRBJ1-5; D might be TRBD1 (5 bases). This CDR3 spans 13 amino acids. The V end was cut by 2 bases, the J end by 6 bases, with 8 bases between. CDR1 and CDR2 from the germline V gene are MDHEN and SYDVKM. The CDR3 loop reads CASSLVGTQPQHF. CDR3 nucleotide sequence: TGTGCCAGCAGTTTAGTAGGGACTCAGCCCCAGCATTTT.

CDR3 sequence reads: CASSPRQGEKLFF. The CDR3 coding sequence is TGTGCCAGTAGTCCTCGACAGGGTGAAAAACTGTTTTTT. This chain links TRBV19 with TRBJ1-4, with 7 bases fitting TRBD1. There are 13 residues in the CDR3. CDR1 and CDR2 from the germline V gene are LNHDA and SQIVND (reference sequence). Unmatched junction bases numbered 4, after V lost 5 bases and J lost 7 bases. Combining the CDR3 with reference TRBV19 and TRBJ1-4 gives the whole variable domain DGGITQSPKYLFRKEGQNVTLSCEQNLNHDAMYWYRQDPGQGLRLIYYSQIVNDFQKGDIAEGYSVSREKKESFPLTVTSAQKNPTAFYLCASSPRQGEKLFFGSGTQLSVL.